Below are 31 T cell receptor beta chains sequenced from a single sample in a study of blood T cell repertoires in COVID-19. Assay used: immunoSEQ multiplex PCR; TCRdb lists only in-frame clones, some missing. The repertoire consists of 230,000 or so clones, with 70% to 85% occurring once and the leading ten covering around 1.5%. Sequenced material: peripheral blood. These receptors were taken from a woman between 40 and 50 years old who had recovered from COVID-19.

J is TRBJ2-7 and V is TRBV30; 11 bases are a match to TRBD1. V shed 2 bases, J shed 2 bases, and the junction held 11 bases outside the gene matches. The CDR3 is made up of 17 amino acids. The germline CDR1 and CDR2 sequences are GTSNPN and SVGIG (reference sequence). In DNA form, the CDR3 reads TGTGCCTGGAGTCCGGTACTGGGACAGGGGGGCACCTACGAGCAGTACTTC. Encoded protein: CAWSPVLGQGGTYEQYF.

V usage is TRBV6-2 or TRBV6-3 and J usage is TRBJ2-5; D is undetermined. CDR1 is MNHEY and CDR2 is SVGEGT in the germline V gene. V was clipped by 2 bases and J by 2 bases, with 6 bases between them. The CDR3 loop spans 13 amino acids. CDR3 DNA sequence: TGTGCCAGCAGTTACGGCAGGCAAGAGACCCAGTACTTC. It yields the protein CASSYGRQETQYF.

V and J are TRBV7-9 and TRBJ2-2; 10 nucleotides agree with TRBD2. In germline, CDR1 is SEHNR, CDR2 FQNEAQ (reference sequence). The V and J ends lost 1 base and 1 base, in that order; junction bases with no gene match: 9. The CDR3 length is 19 residues. The CDR3 region is CASSLGSLAGALNTGELFF. DNA of the CDR3: TGTGCCAGCAGCTTAGGATCCCTAGCGGGGGCTTTGAACACCGGGGAGCTGTTTTTT.

In this sample, this clone turned up once. The genes are TRBV5-1 and TRBJ2-7, with TRBD2 matching over 13 bases. This CDR3 comprises 16 residues. After removal of 2 bases from V and 5 bases from J, the junction contained 7 bases not matched to a gene. Per germline, CDR1 SGHRS and CDR2 YFSETQ. For the CDR3, the DNA is TGCGCCAGCAGCTTCACTAGCGGGGGGGCTTCGGACGAGCAGTACTTC. As protein: CASSFTSGGASDEQYF.

The chain combines TRBV12-5 with TRBJ1-1; 7 nucleotides line up with TRBD1. CDR3 size: 14 residues. From germline, CDR1 is LGHNT and CDR2 FRNRAP. After removal of 6 bases from V and 1 base from J, the junction contained 5 bases not matched to a gene. The CDR3 DNA follows: TGTGCTAGTGGCATGCAGGGGGGGAACACTGAAGCTTTCTTT. It translates to CASGMQGGNTEAFF.

This chain uses TRBV27 with TRBJ2-4; TRBD1 agrees at 7 bases. V shed 10 bases and J 3 bases; nucleotides not matched to a gene: 9. Germline V gene data show CDR1 as MNHEY and CDR2 as SMNVEV (reference sequence). The CDR3 length is 14 residues. CDR3 sequence reads: CAIVTGQYKNIQYF. The CDR3 DNA is TGTGCCATCGTGACAGGGCAATACAAAAACATTCAGTACTTC.

To note about this clone: Sequence at one end of the junction differs from germline and may be a read error. The chain joins TRBV20-1 to TRBJ2-1; D uncertain. This CDR3 is 11 amino acids long. Looked up from germline, CDR1 is DFQATT and CDR2 is SNEGSKA (reference sequence). The CDR3 nucleotides read TGCAGTGCCAGAGCTAGGAATGAGCAGTTCTTC. This gives the protein CSARARNEQFF.

This rearrangement joins TRBV3-1 (or the pseudogene TRBV3-2) to TRBJ2-5; the match to TRBD2 covers 10 bases. The CDR3 loop spans 16 amino acids. CDR1 is LGHDT and CDR2 is YNNKEL in the germline V gene (reference sequence). The trim removed 0 bases at V and 5 bases at J, leaving 6 bases unmatched. CDR3 nucleotide sequence: TGTGCCAGCAGCCAAGACCCAGCGGGGGGGGCGGAGACCCAGTACTTC. It is translated as CASSQDPAGGAETQYF.

This rearrangement joins TRBV7-2 to TRBJ1-2; maybe TRBD1 (6 bases). Germline V gene lookup returns CDR1 SGHTA and CDR2 FQGNSA. The CDR3 contains 15 residues. Trimming pared 6 bases from V and 5 bases from J, leaving 19 bases between. CDR3 in amino acids: CASSPENTGYYGYTF. DNA of the CDR3: TGTGCCAGCAGTCCTGAGAATACAGGGTATTATGGCTACACCTTC.

This clone has only a few counts. V is TRBV5-4 and J is TRBJ1-2; possibly TRBD1 for D (6 bases). The CDR3 runs to 15 residues. Germline CDR1 and CDR2: SGHNT and YYREEE (reference sequence). V lost 4 bases to trimming and J lost 8 bases, with 21 bases between them. The CDR3 is CASSPYRGGLEGYTF. CDR3 coding DNA: TGTGCCAGCAGCCCCTATCGCGGGGGGCTGGAAGGCTACACCTTC. Looking up the rest from reference TRBV5-4 and TRBJ1-2 gives the full variable domain: ETGVTQSPTHLIKTRGQQVTLRCSSQSGHNTVSWYQQALGQGPQFIFQYYREEENGRGNFPPRFSGLQFPNYSSELNVNALELDDSALYLCASSPYRGGLEGYTFGSGTRLTVV.

CDR3 in amino acids: CASSLEGISNQPQHF. In nucleotides, the CDR3 is TGCGCCAGCAGCTTGGAGGGGATAAGCAATCAGCCCCAGCATTTT. This chain uses TRBV5-1 with TRBJ1-5; perhaps TRBD1 as D (5 bases). The length of the CDR3 is 15 residues. Germline CDR1 and CDR2: SGHRS and YFSETQ. V lost 0 bases to trimming and J lost 1 base, with 8 bases between them.

This chain links TRBV18 with TRBJ2-3; TRBD1 matches 7 bases. CDR3 size: 18 residues. V was pared by 2 bases and J by 0 bases, with 11 bases of the junction left unmatched. Germline V CDR1 and CDR2: KGHSH, LQKENI. CDR3 protein: CASSPKSPGQTSTDTQYF. CDR3 bases: TGTGCCAGCTCACCAAAAAGTCCGGGACAGACTAGCACAGATACGCAGTATTTT.

The chain carries TRBV6-5 and TRBJ1-2, with D possibly matching TRBD1 (5 bases). Looked up from germline, CDR1 is MNHEY and CDR2 is SVGAGI. Trimming shortened V by 2 bases and J by 8 bases, and 9 bases separated the two germline ends. This CDR3 has 12 residues. DNA of the CDR3: TGTGCCAGCAGTTACGCAGGGTTAGGCTACACCTTC. Protein sequence: CASSYAGLGYTF.

This clone was seen just once. CDR3 DNA sequence: TGCGCCATCACCTATGGGACAGCTATGTTCTATGGCTACACCTTC. Its protein is CAITYGTAMFYGYTF. This sequence joins TRBV23-1 and TRBJ1-2, with TRBD1 identical over 7 bases. TRBV23-1 is classed as an ORF, of uncertain function. The J segment lost 4 bases and the V segment lost 10 bases, leaving 15 bases of the junction unmatched. CDR3 length: 15 amino acids.

This chain connects TRBV4-1 to TRBJ2-5; D is undetermined. V was trimmed by 0 bases and J by 6 bases, leaving 23 bases between them. The CDR3 consists of 18 residues. Germline V gene lookup returns CDR1 MGHRA and CDR2 YSYEKL. This chain's CDR3 is CASSQDYLGVYPRKTQYF. The CDR3, as DNA: TGCGCCAGCAGCCAAGATTATTTGGGCGTCTACCCCAGGAAGACCCAGTACTTC.

The chain carries TRBV27 and TRBJ1-2; 10 bases agree with TRBD1. The J segment lost 2 bases and the V segment lost 5 bases, leaving 5 bases of the junction unmatched. This CDR3 has 15 residues. CDR1 and CDR2 from the germline V gene are MNHEY and SMNVEV (reference sequence). CDR3 DNA sequence: TGTGCCAGCAGTCCATGGACAGGGGGGAACTATGGCTACACCTTC. Amino acid sequence: CASSPWTGGNYGYTF.

J is TRBJ2-4 and V is TRBV5-1, with 11 bases aligning to TRBD2. Germline V gives CDR1 SGHRS, CDR2 YFSETQ. The CDR3 runs 18 residues. With 1 base clipped from V and 9 bases from J, the junction kept 15 bases outside the gene matches. The CDR3 bases are TGCGCCAGCAGCTTGACTAGCGGGGGTGAAAGCGGGGTTGGCATTCAGTACTTC. It is translated as CASSLTSGGESGVGIQYF.

The chain is built from TRBV3-1 (or the pseudogene TRBV3-2) and TRBJ2-6; TRBD1 matches 9 bases. Trimming cost V 0 bases and J 2 bases; bases outside gene matches: 5. The germline gives CDR1 LGHDT, CDR2 YNNKEL (reference sequence). The CDR3 runs 18 residues. Here the CDR3 DNA reads TGTGCCAGCAGCCAAGATCCTGGACAGGGGCCTGGGGCCAACGTCCTGACTTTC. Translated, it gives CASSQDPGQGPGANVLTF.

This clone was recorded once. The rearrangement links TRBV6-6 to TRBJ2-1; weak D call: TRBD1 (5 bases). Per germline, CDR1 MNHNY and CDR2 SVGAGI (reference sequence). Trimming stripped 2 bases from V and 8 bases from J, with 13 bases between. The CDR3 is made up of 14 amino acids. The CDR3 region has the DNA TGTGCCAGCAGTTACGCGGACACCAGGGATGAGCAGTTCTTC. Its translation: CASSYADTRDEQFF.

This chain connects TRBV29-1 to TRBJ1-6, with D perhaps TRBD1 (5 bases). CDR3 length equals 13 residues. In germline, CDR1 is SQVTM, CDR2 ANQGSEA. V was cut by 7 bases and J by 8 bases, with 15 bases left in between. The CDR3 protein is CSGSFGRDSPLHF. The CDR3 DNA reads TGCAGCGGGTCTTTTGGCAGGGATTCACCCCTCCACTTT.

CDR3 in amino acids: CASSEWGGNNEQFF. In nucleotides, the CDR3 is TGTGCCAGCAGTGAATGGGGGGGAAACAATGAGCAGTTCTTC. The chain combines TRBV6-1 with TRBJ2-1; 7 positions match TRBD2. Trimming took 2 bases from V and 5 from J; bases not matched to a gene: 3. This CDR3 has 14 residues. Germline lookup yields CDR1 MNHNS and CDR2 SASEGT.

This clone appeared a single time. The chain joins TRBV12-3 or TRBV12-4 to TRBJ2-1, with 8 positions matching TRBD2. CDR3 length: 12 residues. Trimming at V came to 6 bases and at J to 14 bases, leaving 9 bases not matched to a gene. CDR3 coding DNA: TGTGCCAGCAGCCTTACCGGGACTAGGAAGTTCTTC. Protein sequence: CASSLTGTRKFF.

This clone was found a few times. The chain combines TRBV7-9 with TRBJ1-5; D uncertain. Trimming removed 5 bases at V and 4 bases at J, with 21 bases between. The CDR3 contains 17 residues. Germline lookup yields CDR1 SEHNR and CDR2 FQNEAQ (reference sequence). The CDR3 loop reads CASSPTLVSGLNQPQHF. As DNA, the CDR3 is TGTGCCAGCAGCCCTACACTTGTCTCAGGATTAAATCAGCCCCAGCATTTT.

This clone was observed a single time. The rearrangement joins TRBV4-3 to TRBJ1-5, with TRBD1 as a possible D gene (6 bases). V gave up 0 bases and J gave up 5 bases, with 11 bases separating them. Looked up from germline, CDR1 is LGHNA and CDR2 is YSLEER. The CDR3 spans 15 residues. The CDR3 is CASSQDWTDYQPQHF. The CDR3, as DNA: TGCGCCAGCAGCCAAGATTGGACAGATTATCAGCCCCAGCATTTT.

The V and J genes are TRBV2 and TRBJ2-5, with 7 positions matching TRBD2. Germline-derived CDR1 and CDR2 are SNHLY and FYNNEI. V was pared by 4 bases and J by 3 bases, with 5 bases of the junction left unmatched. The CDR3 is made up of 14 amino acids. The CDR3 nucleotides are TGTGCCAGCAGTGTTCTGCTAGCGGAAGAGACCCAGTACTTC. The encoded protein is CASSVLLAEETQYF.

This sequence joins TRBV11-3 and TRBJ1-1; 8 bases line up with TRBD1. Germline assignment: CDR1 SGHNT and CDR2 YENEEA. CDR3 length: 13 residues. Trimming at V came to 5 bases and at J to 1 base, leaving 0 bases not matched to a gene. CDR3 residues: CASSGQGNTEAFF. CDR3 in DNA: TGTGCCAGCAGCGGACAGGGGAACACTGAAGCTTTCTTT.

The chain joins TRBV5-1 to TRBJ2-1; TRBD2 matches 12 bases. V lost 4 bases to trimming and J lost 4 bases; unmatched junction nucleotides: 9. CDR1 is SGHRS, CDR2 YFSETQ, per germline. The CDR3 has 17 residues. In nucleotides, the CDR3 is TGCGCCAGCAGCCCTTTACTAGCGGGGGGAAAATACAATGAGCAGTTCTTC. Its translation is CASSPLLAGGKYNEQFF.

This chain joins TRBV5-1 and TRBJ1-1, with a tentative D call TRBD1 (5 bases). The germline V and J ends were trimmed by 0 bases and 8 bases, with 14 bases remaining between them. Germline assignment: CDR1 SGHRS and CDR2 YFSETQ. The CDR3 runs 14 residues. CDR3 amino acids: CASSLALGPREAFF. The CDR3 DNA is TGCGCCAGCAGCTTGGCGTTGGGGCCCCGGGAAGCTTTCTTT.

The chain links TRBV5-5 to TRBJ1-2; 8 nucleotides line up with TRBD1. Germline V gives CDR1 SGHKS, CDR2 YYEKEE (reference sequence). The CDR3 contains 12 residues. The V gene end was trimmed by 1 base and the J gene end by 14 bases; junction bases not matched to a gene: 7. The CDR3 DNA is TGTGCCAGCAGCTTGTGGCAGGGGGCGGAAACCTTC. Its protein is CASSLWQGAETF. Supplemented by reference TRBV5-5 and TRBJ1-2, the full variable domain reads DAGVTQSPTHLIKTRGQQVTLRCSPISGHKSVSWYQQVLGQGPQFIFQYYEKEERGRGNFPDRFSARQFPNYSSELNVNALLLGDSALYLCASSLWQGAETFGSGTRLTVV.

The rearrangement joins TRBV12-3 or TRBV12-4 to TRBJ1-2, with D unclear. The CDR3 contains 12 residues. V lost 1 base to trimming and J lost 4 bases, with 4 bases between them. CDR3: CASSLGPYGYTF. As DNA, the CDR3 is TGTGCCAGCAGTTTAGGGCCCTATGGCTACACCTTC.

The V and J genes are TRBV3-1 (or the pseudogene TRBV3-2) and TRBJ2-2; 8 positions match TRBD2. There are 15 residues in the CDR3. Trimming cost V 6 bases and J 1 base; bases outside gene matches: 4. The germline CDR1 and CDR2 sequences are LGHDT and YNNKEL (reference sequence). CDR3 amino acids: CASRHSGKNTGELFF. The CDR3 DNA sequence: TGTGCCAGCAGACATAGCGGGAAGAACACCGGGGAGCTGTTTTTT.